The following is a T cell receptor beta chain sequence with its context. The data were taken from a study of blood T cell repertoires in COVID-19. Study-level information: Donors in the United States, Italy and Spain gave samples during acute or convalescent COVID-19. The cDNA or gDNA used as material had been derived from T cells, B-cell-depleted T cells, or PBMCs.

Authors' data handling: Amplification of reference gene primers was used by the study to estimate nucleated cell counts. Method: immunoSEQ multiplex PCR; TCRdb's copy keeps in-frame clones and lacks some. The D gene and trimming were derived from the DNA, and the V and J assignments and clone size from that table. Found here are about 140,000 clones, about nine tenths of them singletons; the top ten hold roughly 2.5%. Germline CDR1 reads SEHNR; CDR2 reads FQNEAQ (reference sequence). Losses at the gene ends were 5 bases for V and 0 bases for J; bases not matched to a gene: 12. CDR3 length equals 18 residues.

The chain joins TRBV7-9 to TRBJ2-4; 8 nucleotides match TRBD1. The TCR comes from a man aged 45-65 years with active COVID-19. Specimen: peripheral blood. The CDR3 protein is CASSQPGQGPVAKNIQYF. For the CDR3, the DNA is TGTGCCAGCAGCCAGCCCGGACAGGGACCCGTAGCCAAAAACATTCAGTACTTC.